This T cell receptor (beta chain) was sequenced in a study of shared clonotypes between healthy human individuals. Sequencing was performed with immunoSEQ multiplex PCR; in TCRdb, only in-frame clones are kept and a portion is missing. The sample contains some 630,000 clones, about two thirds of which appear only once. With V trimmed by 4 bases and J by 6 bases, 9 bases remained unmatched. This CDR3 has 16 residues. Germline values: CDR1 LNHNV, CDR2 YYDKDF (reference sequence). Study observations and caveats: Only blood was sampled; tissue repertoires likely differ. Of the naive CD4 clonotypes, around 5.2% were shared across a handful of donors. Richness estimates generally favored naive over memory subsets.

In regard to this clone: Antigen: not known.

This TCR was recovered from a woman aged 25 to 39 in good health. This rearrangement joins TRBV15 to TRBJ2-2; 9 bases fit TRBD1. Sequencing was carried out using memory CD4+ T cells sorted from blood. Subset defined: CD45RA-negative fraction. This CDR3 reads CATSTTTGGIAGELFF. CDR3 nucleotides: TGTGCCACCAGCACTACGACAGGGGGTATTGCCGGGGAGCTGTTTTTT.